The 7 T cell receptor beta chains in this list originate from one sample, sequenced in a study of CD8 T cells in ankylosing spondylitis. One entry per CDR3 protein, called by TCRdb with MiXCR from the 5' RACE reads. The repertoire holds about 240,000 distinct CDR3 sequences, with around 9.1% as singletons. The sample consisted of blood, either unsorted or a sorted T cell fraction (not recorded which). These receptors came from a male donor with ankylosing spondylitis or in good health (not recorded which).

This clonotype has ten or more counts. The V call is TRBV3-1, the J call TRBJ1-2; D is ambiguous. The germline gives CDR1 LGHDT, CDR2 YNNKEL (reference sequence). The germline V and J ends were trimmed by 3 bases and 5 bases, with 13 bases remaining between them. The CDR3 sequence is 14 residues long. Here the CDR3 reads CASSHHGSGYGYTF. The CDR3 bases are TGTGCCAGCAGCCATCACGGGTCAGGTTATGGCTACACCTTC.

The chain couples TRBV7-9 to TRBJ1-1, with D possibly being TRBD1 (5 bases). The CDR3 covers 14 residues. Between the trimmed V and J ends, which lost 6 bases and 1 base, there was a span of 12 bases. CDR1 is SEHNR, CDR2 FQNEAQ, per germline (reference sequence). The CDR3 DNA follows: TGTGCCAGCAGTCCGGGACTTAGGAACACTGAAGCTTTCTTT. Protein product: CASSPGLRNTEAFF.

The chain couples TRBV20-1 to TRBJ1-2; 9 positions match TRBD1. The CDR3 has 12 residues. Germline V gene sequence: CDR1 DFQATT, CDR2 SNEGSKA (reference sequence). CDR3 sequence: CSAAGDRAGYTF. CDR3 bases: TGCAGCGCTGCTGGGGACAGGGCTGGCTACACCTTC.

The chain recombines TRBV5-1 with TRBJ2-3, with D perhaps TRBD2 (5 bases). V dropped 1 base and J dropped 4 bases, with 13 bases sitting between them. The germline V gene has CDR1 SGHRS and CDR2 YFSETQ. CDR3 length: 15 residues. This CDR3 is CASSLIAAGADTQYF. The CDR3 DNA is TGCGCCAGCAGCTTGATCGCCGCCGGGGCAGATACGCAGTATTTT.

This clonotype has ten or more counts. The CDR3 here is CSVGRGTDTQYF. The DNA of the CDR3 is TGCAGCGTTGGGCGGGGCACAGATACGCAGTATTTT. The V and J genes are TRBV29-1 and TRBJ2-3, with D tentatively TRBD2 (5 bases). Germline V gives CDR1 SQVTM, CDR2 ANQGSEA. The CDR3 length is 12 residues. V shed 4 bases and J shed 1 base, with 6 bases lying between them.

This clonotype was recorded many times. The V call is TRBV7-9, the J call TRBJ1-2; the D is unclear. This CDR3 contains 15 residues. Germline V gives CDR1 SEHNR, CDR2 FQNEAQ (reference sequence). Deletions cut 5 bases from V and 4 bases from J, with 17 bases between. For the CDR3, the DNA is TGTGCCAGCAGCCACCCCTCTCTCAGGAGCTATGGCTACACCTTC. This gives the protein CASSHPSLRSYGYTF.

This clonotype showed up just once. The gene calls are TRBV7-9 and TRBJ2-5; TRBD1 is a possible D gene (6 bases). Trimming pared 3 bases from V and 5 bases from J, leaving 13 bases between. CDR1 is SEHNR and CDR2 is FQNEAQ in the germline V gene (reference sequence). This CDR3 region has 14 residues. The CDR3 bases are TGTGCCAGCAGCTTTCAGGGGCTATGGGAGACCCAGTACTTC. Translated, it gives CASSFQGLWETQYF.